What follows is one T cell receptor (beta chain) and its context. The data were produced by immunoSEQ multiplex PCR, yet TCRdb's version contains in-frame clones alone and is incomplete. The table lists about 120,000 clones, about 78% of them singletons. The data originate from a study of blood T cell repertoires in COVID-19. Sample: peripheral blood. The receptor was isolated from a man in his 70s with acute or convalescent COVID-19.

The CDR3 bases are TGCGCCAGCAGCCCCCCGGCGGGGGGAAACAATGAGCAGTTCTTC. Translating it yields CASSPPAGGNNEQFF. The chain couples TRBV4-1 to TRBJ2-1, with TRBD2 matching 8 bases. Trimming took 4 bases from V and 5 from J; bases not matched to a gene: 7. Germline CDR1 MGHRA, CDR2 YSYEKL. The CDR3 covers 15 residues.